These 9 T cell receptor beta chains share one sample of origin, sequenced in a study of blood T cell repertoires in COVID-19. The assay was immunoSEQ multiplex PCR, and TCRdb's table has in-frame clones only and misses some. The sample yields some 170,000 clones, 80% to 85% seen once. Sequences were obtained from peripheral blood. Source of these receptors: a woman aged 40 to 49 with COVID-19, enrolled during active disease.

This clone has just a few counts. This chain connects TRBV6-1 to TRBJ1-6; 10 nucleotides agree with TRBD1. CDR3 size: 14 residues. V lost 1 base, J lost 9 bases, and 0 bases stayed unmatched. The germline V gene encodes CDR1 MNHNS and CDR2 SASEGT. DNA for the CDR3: TGTGCCAGCAGTGAAGGGACAGGGGGTTCACCCCTCCACTTT. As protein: CASSEGTGGSPLHF.

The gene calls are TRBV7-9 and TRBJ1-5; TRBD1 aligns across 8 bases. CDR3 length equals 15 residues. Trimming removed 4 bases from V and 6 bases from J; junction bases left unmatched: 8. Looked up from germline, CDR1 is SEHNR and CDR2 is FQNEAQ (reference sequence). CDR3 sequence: CASSSGQGLFQPQHF. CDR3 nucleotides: TGTGCCAGCAGCTCAGGACAGGGATTATTTCAGCCCCAGCATTTT. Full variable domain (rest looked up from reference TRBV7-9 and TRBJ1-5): DTGVSQNPRHKITKRGQNVTFRCDPISEHNRLYWYRQTLGQGPEFLTYFQNEAQLEKSRLLSDRFSAERPKGSFSTLEIQRTEQGDSAMYLCASSSGQGLFQPQHFGDGTRLSIL.

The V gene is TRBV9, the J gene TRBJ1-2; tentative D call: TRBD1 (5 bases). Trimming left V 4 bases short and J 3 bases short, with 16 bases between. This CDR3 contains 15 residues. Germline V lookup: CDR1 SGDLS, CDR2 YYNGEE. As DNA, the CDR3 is TGTGCCAGCAGCTTCCAGGGTCCCGATGACTATGGCTACACCTTC. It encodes CASSFQGPDDYGYTF.

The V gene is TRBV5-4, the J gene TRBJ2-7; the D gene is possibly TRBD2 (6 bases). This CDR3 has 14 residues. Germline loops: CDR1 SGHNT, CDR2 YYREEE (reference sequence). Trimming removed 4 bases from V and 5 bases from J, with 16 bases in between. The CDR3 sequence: CASSGGTRGNEQYF. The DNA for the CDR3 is TGTGCCAGCAGCGGGGGGACGCGCGGGAACGAGCAGTACTTC.

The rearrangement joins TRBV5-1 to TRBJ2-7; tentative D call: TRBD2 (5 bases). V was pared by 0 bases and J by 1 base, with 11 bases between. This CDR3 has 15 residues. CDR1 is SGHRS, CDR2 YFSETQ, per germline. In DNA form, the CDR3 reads TGCGCCAGCAGCTTGGCCCGAGGGCTATCCTACGAGCAGTACTTC. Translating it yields CASSLARGLSYEQYF.

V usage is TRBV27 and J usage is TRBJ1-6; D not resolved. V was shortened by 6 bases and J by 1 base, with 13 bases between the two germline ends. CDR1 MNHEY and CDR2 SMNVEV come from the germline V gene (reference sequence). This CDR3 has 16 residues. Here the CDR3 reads CASRPGGASYNSPLHF. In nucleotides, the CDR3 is TGTGCCAGCAGACCGGGAGGAGCGTCCTATAATTCACCCCTCCACTTT.

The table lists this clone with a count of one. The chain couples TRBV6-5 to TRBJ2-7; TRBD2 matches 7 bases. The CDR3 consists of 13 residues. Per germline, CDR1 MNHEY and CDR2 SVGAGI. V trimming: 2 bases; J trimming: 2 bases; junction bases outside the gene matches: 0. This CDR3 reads CASSYRGAYEQYF. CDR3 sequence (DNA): TGTGCCAGCAGTTACCGGGGGGCCTACGAGCAGTACTTC.

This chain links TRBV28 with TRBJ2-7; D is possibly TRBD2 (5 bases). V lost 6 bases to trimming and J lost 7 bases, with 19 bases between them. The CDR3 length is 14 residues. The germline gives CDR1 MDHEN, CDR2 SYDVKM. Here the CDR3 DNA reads TGTGCCAGCAGCCCACCTTCCGGACGGAGGGAGCAGTACTTC. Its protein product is CASSPPSGRREQYF.

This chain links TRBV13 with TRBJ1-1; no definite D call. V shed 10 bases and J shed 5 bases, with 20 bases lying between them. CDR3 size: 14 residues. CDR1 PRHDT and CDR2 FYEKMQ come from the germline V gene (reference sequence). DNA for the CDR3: TGTGCCACCAACCCCGGTCTACGGGGTACTGAAGCTTTCTTT. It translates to CATNPGLRGTEAFF.